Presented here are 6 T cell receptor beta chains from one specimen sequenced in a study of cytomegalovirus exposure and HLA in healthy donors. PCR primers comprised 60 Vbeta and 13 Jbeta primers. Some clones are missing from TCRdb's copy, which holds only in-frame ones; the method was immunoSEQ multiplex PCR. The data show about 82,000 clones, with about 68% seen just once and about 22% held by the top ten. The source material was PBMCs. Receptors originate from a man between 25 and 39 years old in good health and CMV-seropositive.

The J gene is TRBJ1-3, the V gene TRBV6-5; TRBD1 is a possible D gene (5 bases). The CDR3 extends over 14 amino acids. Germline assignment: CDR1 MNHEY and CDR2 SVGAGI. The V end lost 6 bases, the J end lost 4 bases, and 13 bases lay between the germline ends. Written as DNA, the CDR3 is TGTGCCAGCAGGCCGCCGGGGGGAGGAAACACCATATATTTT. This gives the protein CASRPPGGGNTIYF.

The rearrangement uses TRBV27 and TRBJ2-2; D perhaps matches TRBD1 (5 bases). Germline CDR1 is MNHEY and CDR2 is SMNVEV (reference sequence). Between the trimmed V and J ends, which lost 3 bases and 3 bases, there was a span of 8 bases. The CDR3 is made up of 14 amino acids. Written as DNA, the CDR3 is TGTGCCAGCAGTTTGGGGCAGGACACCGGGGAGCTGTTTTTT. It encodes CASSLGQDTGELFF.

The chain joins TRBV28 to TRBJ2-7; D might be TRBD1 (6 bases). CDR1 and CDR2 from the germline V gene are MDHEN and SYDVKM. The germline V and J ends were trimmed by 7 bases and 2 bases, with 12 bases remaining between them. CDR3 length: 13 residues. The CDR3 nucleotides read TGTGCCAGCACTGGGACAAACGCCTACGAGCAGTACTTC. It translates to CASTGTNAYEQYF.

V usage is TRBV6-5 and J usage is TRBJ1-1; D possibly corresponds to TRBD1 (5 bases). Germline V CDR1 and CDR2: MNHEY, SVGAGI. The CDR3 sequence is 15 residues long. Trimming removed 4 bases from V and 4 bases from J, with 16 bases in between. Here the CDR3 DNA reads TGTGCCAGCAGTTCACCGGAGGGGTTTCCCACTGAAGCTTTCTTT. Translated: CASSSPEGFPTEAFF.

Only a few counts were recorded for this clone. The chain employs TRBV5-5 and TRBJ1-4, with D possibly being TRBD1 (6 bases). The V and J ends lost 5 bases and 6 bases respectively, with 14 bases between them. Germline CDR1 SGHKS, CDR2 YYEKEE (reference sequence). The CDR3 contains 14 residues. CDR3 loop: CASSSRGRDEKLFF. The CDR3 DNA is TGTGCCAGCAGTTCTAGGGGGAGAGATGAAAAACTGTTTTTT.

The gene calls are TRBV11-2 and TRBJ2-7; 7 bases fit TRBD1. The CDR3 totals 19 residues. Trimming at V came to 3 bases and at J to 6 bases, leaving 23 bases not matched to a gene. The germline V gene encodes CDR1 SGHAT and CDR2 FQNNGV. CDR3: CASSLGSSTGTARRSEQYF. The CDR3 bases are TGTGCCAGCAGCTTGGGCTCCTCCACTGGGACAGCTCGTAGAAGCGAGCAGTACTTC.